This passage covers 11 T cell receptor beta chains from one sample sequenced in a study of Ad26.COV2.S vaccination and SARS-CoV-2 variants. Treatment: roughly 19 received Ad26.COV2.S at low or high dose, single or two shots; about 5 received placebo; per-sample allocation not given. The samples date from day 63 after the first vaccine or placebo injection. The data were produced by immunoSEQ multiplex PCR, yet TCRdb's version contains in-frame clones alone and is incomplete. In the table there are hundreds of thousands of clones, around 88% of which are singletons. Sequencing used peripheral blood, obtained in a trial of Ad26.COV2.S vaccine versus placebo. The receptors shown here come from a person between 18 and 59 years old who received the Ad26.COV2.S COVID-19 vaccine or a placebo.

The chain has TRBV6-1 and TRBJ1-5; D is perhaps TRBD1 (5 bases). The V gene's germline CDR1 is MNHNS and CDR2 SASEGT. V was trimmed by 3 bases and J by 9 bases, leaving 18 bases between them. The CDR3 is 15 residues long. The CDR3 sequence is CASSEGGLSVRPQHF. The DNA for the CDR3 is TGTGCCAGCAGTGAGGGGGGTCTGTCGGTACGGCCCCAGCATTTT.

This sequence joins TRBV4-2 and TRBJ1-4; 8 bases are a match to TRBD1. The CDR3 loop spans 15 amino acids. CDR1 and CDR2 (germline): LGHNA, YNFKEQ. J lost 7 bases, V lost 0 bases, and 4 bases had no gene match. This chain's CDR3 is CASSQETGAAEKLFF. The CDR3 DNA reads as TGTGCCAGCAGCCAAGAGACAGGGGCGGCTGAAAAACTGTTTTTT.

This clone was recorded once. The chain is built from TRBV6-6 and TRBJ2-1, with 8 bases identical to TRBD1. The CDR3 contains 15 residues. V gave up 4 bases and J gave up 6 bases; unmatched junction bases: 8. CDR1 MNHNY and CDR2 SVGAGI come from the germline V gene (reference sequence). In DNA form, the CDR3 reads TGTGCCAGCAGTTCCCCGACAGGGGTCGGCAATGAGCAGTTCTTC. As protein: CASSSPTGVGNEQFF.

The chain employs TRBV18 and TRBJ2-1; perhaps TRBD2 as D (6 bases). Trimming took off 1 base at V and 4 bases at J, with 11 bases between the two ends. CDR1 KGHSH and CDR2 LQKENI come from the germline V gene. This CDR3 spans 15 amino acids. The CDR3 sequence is CASSPLLAPYNEQFF. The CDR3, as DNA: TGTGCCAGCTCACCACTTCTAGCGCCTTACAATGAGCAGTTCTTC.

The CDR3 bases are TGTGCCAGCAGCTTAGTGGGGACAGGATTTGAAAAACTGTTTTTT. Translated: CASSLVGTGFEKLFF. J is TRBJ1-4 and V is TRBV11-2; 8 bases map to TRBD1. The CDR3 runs to 15 residues. Germline V gene lookup returns CDR1 SGHAT and CDR2 FQNNGV. Trimming cost V 1 base and J 7 bases; bases outside gene matches: 5.

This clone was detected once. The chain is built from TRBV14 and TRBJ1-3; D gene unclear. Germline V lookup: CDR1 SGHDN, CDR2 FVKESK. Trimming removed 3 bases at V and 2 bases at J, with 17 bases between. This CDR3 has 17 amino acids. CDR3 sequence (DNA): TGTGCCAGCAGCCAGACCTTTTTGGCGTCAACTGGAAACACCATATATTTT. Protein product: CASSQTFLASTGNTIYF.

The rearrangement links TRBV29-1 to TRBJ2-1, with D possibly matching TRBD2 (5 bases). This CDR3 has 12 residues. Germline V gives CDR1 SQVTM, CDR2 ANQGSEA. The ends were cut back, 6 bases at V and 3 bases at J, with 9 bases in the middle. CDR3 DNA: TGCAGCGTAAACCGGGACTACAATGAGCAGTTCTTC. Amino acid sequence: CSVNRDYNEQFF.

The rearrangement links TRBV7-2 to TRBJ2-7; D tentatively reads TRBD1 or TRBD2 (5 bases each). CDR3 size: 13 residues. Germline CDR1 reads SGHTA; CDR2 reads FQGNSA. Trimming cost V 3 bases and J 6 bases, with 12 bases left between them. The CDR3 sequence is CASSFEGWTEQYF. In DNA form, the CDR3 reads TGTGCCAGCAGCTTTGAGGGGTGGACCGAGCAGTACTTC.

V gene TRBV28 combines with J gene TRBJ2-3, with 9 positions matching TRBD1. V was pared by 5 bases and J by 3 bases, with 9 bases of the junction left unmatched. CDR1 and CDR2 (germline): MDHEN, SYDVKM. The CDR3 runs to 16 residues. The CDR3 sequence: CASSPGGQGRTDTQYF. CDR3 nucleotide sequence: TGTGCCAGCAGTCCAGGCGGACAGGGGCGGACAGATACGCAGTATTTT.

DNA for the CDR3: TGTGCCAGCAGCCCCACAGGGTACAGCACAGATACGCAGTATTTT. This translates into CASSPTGYSTDTQYF. V is TRBV7-9 and J is TRBJ2-3; possibly TRBD1 for D (6 bases). V dropped 5 bases and J dropped 0 bases, with 12 bases sitting between them. The CDR3 runs 15 residues. The V gene's germline CDR1 is SEHNR and CDR2 FQNEAQ (reference sequence).

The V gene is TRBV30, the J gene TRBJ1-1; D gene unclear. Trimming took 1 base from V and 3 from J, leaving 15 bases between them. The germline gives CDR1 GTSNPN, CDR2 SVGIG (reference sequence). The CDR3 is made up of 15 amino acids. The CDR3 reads CAWSGAFDVYTEAFF. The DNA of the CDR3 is TGTGCCTGGAGTGGGGCCTTCGACGTTTACACTGAAGCTTTCTTT.